This TCR beta chain was profiled in a study of cytomegalovirus exposure and HLA in healthy donors. The ends lost 2 bases at V and 6 bases at J; junction bases unmatched: 1. CDR1 and CDR2 (germline): MDHEN, SYDVKM. The CDR3 is made up of 13 amino acids. This clone was seen once. Vbeta (60) and Jbeta (13) primers were used in the PCR. Here immunoSEQ multiplex PCR was the method, and the copy in TCRdb shows in-frame clones only, minus some. Among about 190,000 clones, about 86% were seen once, and the ten largest hold approximately 1.6%. Material for sequencing was PBMCs. This clonotype was obtained from a man aged 40-55 years in good health and CMV-seropositive. J is TRBJ2-1 and V is TRBV28; TRBD2 agrees at 7 bases. CDR3 bases: TGTGCCAGCAGTTTAGGGGGGGTCAATGAGCAGTTCTTC. As protein: CASSLGGVNEQFF.